These T cell receptor beta chains were read from a single sample in a study of blood T cell repertoires in COVID-19. The method was immunoSEQ multiplex PCR; TCRdb's version includes in-frame clones alone and lacks a portion of them. This table has 250,000 to 350,000 clones, around 90% appearing once. The sequenced material came from peripheral blood. The receptors come from a woman in her 40s who had recovered from COVID-19. Both conserved end residues are part of each CDR3. D genes are given only for firm matches. Some rows mark clone size as missing; the rest say once, few, many or name a class of expanded clone.

v_call,j_call,d_call,clone_size,cdr3_nt,cdr3_aa
TRBV3-1/TRBV3-2,TRBJ1-1,.,.,TGTGCCAGCAGCCAATCGGTTTCGAACACTGAAGCTTTCTTT,CASSQSVSNTEAFF
TRBV6-5,TRBJ2-3,TRBD2,.,TGTGCCAGCAGACCGGGACTAGCGGGAGCAGATACGCAGTATTTT,CASRPGLAGADTQYF
TRBV30,TRBJ2-7,TRBD1,.,TGTGCCTGGATCCCCCCGGGCCAGGGGGCCTACGAGCAGTACTTC,CAWIPPGQGAYEQYF
TRBV24-1,TRBJ2-7,.,.,TGTGCCACCAGTGAGGCGGGACCCCTAGACGAGCAGTACTTC,CATSEAGPLDEQYF
TRBV9,TRBJ1-2,.,.,TGTGCCAGCAGCCCTAAGGGGCAGAATAACTATGGCTACACCTTC,CASSPKGQNNYGYTF
TRBV7-9,TRBJ2-3,TRBD1,.,TGTGCCAGCGACAGGGTGGGGGATACGCAGTATTTT,CASDRVGDTQYF
TRBV5-1,TRBJ2-5,.,.,TGCGCCAGCAGCTTGATGCTTGCTGAGGAGACCCAGTACTTC,CASSLMLAEETQYF
TRBV30,TRBJ1-6,TRBD1,few,TGTGCCTCCACGGACAGGGGAAATTCACCCCTCCACTTT,CASTDRGNSPLHF
TRBV28,TRBJ1-2,TRBD1,.,TGTGCCAGCAGCAGCCCCCCGGGACAGGCTCCCTATGGCTACACCTTC,CASSSPPGQAPYGYTF
TRBV7-8,TRBJ2-2,TRBD2,.,TGTGCCAGCAGCGCCAGGGACTACGGGGTTAGGTTTTTT,CASSARDYGVRFF
TRBV11-3,TRBJ2-5,TRBD2,.,TGTGCCAGCAGCTTAGCGGCTAGCGGGAGATTTCTGGCGGAGACCCAGTACTTC,CASSLAASGRFLAETQYF
TRBV7-7,TRBJ2-1,TRBD2,.,TGTGCTAGCAGCTTACCCACCCCCCAGGAGAGTAGCGGGACGGCCTACAATGAGCAGTTCTTC,CASSLPTPQESSGTAYNEQFF
TRBV30,TRBJ2-2,.,.,TGTGCCTGGAGTGTATCTGAGAGTTACACCGGGGAGCTGTTTTTT,CAWSVSESYTGELFF
TRBV11-3,TRBJ2-7,.,.,TGTGCCAGCAGCTTAACAGGATATGGCACCTACGAGCAGTACTTC,CASSLTGYGTYEQYF